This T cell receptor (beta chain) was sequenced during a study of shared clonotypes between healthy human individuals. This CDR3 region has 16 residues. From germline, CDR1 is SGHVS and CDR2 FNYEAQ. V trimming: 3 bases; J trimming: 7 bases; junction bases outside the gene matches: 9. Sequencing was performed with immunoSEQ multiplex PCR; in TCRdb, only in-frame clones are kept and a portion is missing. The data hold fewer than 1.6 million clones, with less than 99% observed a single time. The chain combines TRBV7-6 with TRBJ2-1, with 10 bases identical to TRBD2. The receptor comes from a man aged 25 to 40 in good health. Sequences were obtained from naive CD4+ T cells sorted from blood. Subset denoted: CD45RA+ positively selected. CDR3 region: CASSFSPAGGRNEQFF. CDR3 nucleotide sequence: TGTGCCAGCAGCTTCTCCCCAGCGGGAGGGCGGAATGAGCAGTTCTTC.